The 13 T cell receptor beta chains below come from one sample, sequenced in a study of blood T cell repertoires in COVID-19. Produced via immunoSEQ multiplex PCR; TCRdb's table is partial and in-frame only. The repertoire holds approximately 250,000 clones, 84% seen once, with about 1.4% in the top ten. Sequencing was carried out using peripheral blood. The origin of the receptors is a woman aged 40 to 49 who had recovered from COVID-19.

CDR3 bases: TGTGCCATCAGTAACAGAAATCAGCCCCAGCATTTT. This codes for CAISNRNQPQHF. V and J are TRBV10-3 and TRBJ1-5; D is undetermined. Germline assignment: CDR1 ENHRY and CDR2 SYGVKD. Trimming stripped 5 bases from V and 4 bases from J, with 6 bases between. This CDR3 spans 12 amino acids.

V is TRBV7-2 and J is TRBJ2-5; no firm D call. The CDR3 consists of 13 residues. Per the germline V gene, CDR1 is SGHTA and CDR2 is FQGNSA. V gave up 7 bases and J gave up 1 base, with 10 bases separating them. In DNA, the CDR3 is TGTGCCAGCACCCTGTCCTCCCAAGAGACCCAGTACTTC. The encoded protein is CASTLSSQETQYF.

The J gene is TRBJ2-3, the V gene TRBV11-3; the match to TRBD1 covers 8 bases. CDR3 size: 14 residues. V gave up 3 bases and J gave up 6 bases; unmatched junction bases: 5. Germline-derived CDR1 and CDR2 are SGHNT and YENEEA. This chain's CDR3 is CASSLTTGGDTQYF. The CDR3 region has the DNA TGTGCCAGCAGCTTGACCACAGGGGGGGATACGCAGTATTTT.

The chain uses TRBV7-2 and TRBJ1-4; the D is unclear. The CDR3 runs to 15 residues. Germline assignment: CDR1 SGHTA and CDR2 FQGNSA. The V and J ends lost 3 bases and 2 bases respectively, with 10 bases between them. As DNA, the CDR3 is TGTGCCAGCAGCTTTACACTAGGGACTAATGAAAAACTGTTTTTT. As protein: CASSFTLGTNEKLFF.

V is TRBV7-2 and J is TRBJ2-1, with a tentative D call TRBD2 (6 bases). The germline V gene encodes CDR1 SGHTA and CDR2 FQGNSA. V lost 2 bases, J lost 7 bases, and 15 bases lay in between. The length of the CDR3 is 15 residues. Here the CDR3 reads CASSLLISGGNEQFF. In DNA, the CDR3 is TGTGCCAGCAGCTTATTAATAAGTGGGGGGAATGAGCAGTTCTTC.

This clone came up once. The J gene is TRBJ2-1, the V gene TRBV5-4; 7 bases line up with TRBD1. CDR1 and CDR2 (germline): SGHNT, YYREEE (reference sequence). V dropped 1 base and J dropped 6; count of bases not matched to a gene: 13. This CDR3 is 17 amino acids long. The CDR3 DNA follows: TGTGCCAGCAGCTTGCGATTAGGGGGCATCCGGATCAATGAGCAGTTCTTC. Translated, it gives CASSLRLGGIRINEQFF.

The V gene is TRBV7-9, the J gene TRBJ1-1; no clear D gene. This CDR3 has 15 amino acids. Germline V gene sequence: CDR1 SEHNR, CDR2 FQNEAQ (reference sequence). V lost 0 bases to trimming and J lost 0 bases, with 8 bases between them. CDR3 sequence (DNA): TGTGCCAGCAGCTTAGCGCACACCTTGAACACTGAAGCTTTCTTT. It encodes CASSLAHTLNTEAFF.

This sequence joins TRBV7-2 and TRBJ1-2; D gene unclear. The V end lost 4 bases, the J end lost 8 bases, and 14 bases lay between the germline ends. CDR1 and CDR2 from the germline V gene are SGHTA and FQGNSA. The CDR3 has 13 residues. CDR3 in DNA: TGTGCCAGCAGCTCTTTCGAGGGCGGAGGCTACACCTTC. This codes for CASSSFEGGGYTF.

V usage is TRBV3-1 (or the pseudogene TRBV3-2) and J usage is TRBJ2-5; a possible D gene is TRBD2 (6 bases). Germline assignment: CDR1 LGHDT and CDR2 YNNKEL (reference sequence). The CDR3 is 19 residues long. V lost 4 bases and J 5 bases, leaving 29 bases between the germline ends. DNA for the CDR3: TGTGCCAGCAGCCCGGAAGGCACGGGGGTGGCTAGCTTTGACGAGACCCAGTACTTC. Its protein product is CASSPEGTGVASFDETQYF.

This clone was seen just once. The genes are TRBV19 and TRBJ2-6; D remains unclear. The V gene lost 4 bases and the J gene lost 3 bases, with 4 bases spanning the gap. Looked up from germline, CDR1 is LNHDA and CDR2 is SQIVND (reference sequence). This CDR3 is 13 amino acids long. CDR3 loop: CASSNGGANVLTF. The DNA for the CDR3 is TGTGCCAGTAGTAACGGTGGGGCCAACGTCCTGACTTTC.

In this sample, this clone turned up a few times. The genes are TRBV3-1 (or the pseudogene TRBV3-2) and TRBJ1-3, with unresolved D. V was clipped by 2 bases and J by 5 bases, with 10 bases between them. The CDR3 spans 14 residues. Germline assignment: CDR1 LGHDT and CDR2 YNNKEL (reference sequence). This CDR3 reads CASSQTRARNTIYF. CDR3 DNA: TGTGCCAGCAGCCAAACGAGGGCTCGAAACACCATATATTTT.

Note on this clone: Mismatch with germline at one junction end may stem from a read error. This sequence joins TRBV12-3 or TRBV12-4 and TRBJ2-5; no definite D call. The CDR3 has 11 amino acids. CDR3 coding DNA: TGTGCCAGCAGTTTACTTGCTAGTTTTAACTTC. This sequence encodes CASSLLASFNF.

The J gene is TRBJ2-6, the V gene TRBV9, with D possibly TRBD1 on 6 matching bases. V was clipped by 1 base and J by 0 bases, with 11 bases between them. This CDR3 comprises 17 residues. Germline V lookup: CDR1 SGDLS, CDR2 YYNGEE. The CDR3 DNA sequence: TGTGCCAGCAGCGTACATGTGGGGGCCTCTGGGGCCAACGTCCTGACTTTC. It specifies CASSVHVGASGANVLTF. Combining the CDR3 with reference TRBV9 and TRBJ2-6 gives the whole variable domain DSGVTQTPKHLITATGQRVTLRCSPRSGDLSVYWYQQSLDQGLQFLIQYYNGEERAKGNILERFSAQQFPDLHSELNLSSLELGDSALYFCASSVHVGASGANVLTFGAGSRLTVL.